This is a list of T cell receptor beta chains from one sample in a study of CD8+ T cells in alopecia areata. TCRdb's table, derived via immunoSEQ multiplex PCR, lists solely in-frame clones and lacks some. The repertoire holds 110,000 to 150,000 clones, with about 60% as singletons. Sequencing used CD4+ T cells sorted from blood, obtained at week 0. These receptors came from a human donor with alopecia areata. The CDR3 runs from the conserved cysteine through the conserved F or W. A D gene is named only where the DNA matches it firmly. Only part of the rows carry a size: once, few, many, or a class if the clone is expanded.

J	size	D	V	DNA	CDR3
TRBJ2-5	.	.	TRBV18	TGTGCCAGCTCACCCAGGGCAGGCCTCCAAGAGACCCAGTACTTC	CASSPRAGLQETQYF
TRBJ1-6	.	TRBD1	TRBV9	TGTGCCAGCAGCGTAGGACAGGGTTCGGGTTCACCCCTCCACTTT	CASSVGQGSGSPLHF
TRBJ1-3	.	.	TRBV30	TGTGCCTGGAGTGTCAGCTCTGGAAACACCATATATTTT	CAWSVSSGNTIYF
TRBJ1-1	.	TRBD1	TRBV9	TGTGCCAGCAGCGTAGTAGGACAGGGGCTCACTGAAGCTTTCTTT	CASSVVGQGLTEAFF
TRBJ1-1	.	.	TRBV29-1	TGCAGCGTCGGTGACAACCCACCTGAAGCTTTCTTT	CSVGDNPPEAFF
TRBJ2-5	.	TRBD2	TRBV5-1	TGCGCCAGCAGCTCCGGACTAGCCGGGGAGACCCAGTACTTC	CASSSGLAGETQYF
TRBJ1-2	.	.	TRBV6-5	TGTGCCAGCAGGATAAACAGGGTCGACTACACCTTC	CASRINRVDYTF
TRBJ2-7	.	.	TRBV15	TGTGCCACCAGCGGCTACTTAAACTCCTACGAGCAGTACTTC	CATSGYLNSYEQYF
TRBJ2-1	.	TRBD2	TRBV9	TGTGCCAGCAGCACTAGCGGGGGGACCTACAATGAGCAGTTCTTC	CASSTSGGTYNEQFF
TRBJ2-3	once	.	TRBV7-2	TGTGCCAGCAGCTCCGGGATACATAAGTATTTT	CASSSGIHKYF